The 14 T cell receptor beta chains listed next were all sequenced from one sample in a study of CD8+ T cells in alopecia areata. cDNA serving as the sequencing template came from extracted, reverse transcribed RNA. Assay: immunoSEQ multiplex PCR; the TCRdb copy retains only in-frame clones and omits some. The sample lists under 150,000 clones; less than 65% were seen once. Sequences were obtained from CD8+ T cells sorted from blood. All receptors come from a human donor in good health.

The chain recombines TRBV6-5 with TRBJ2-5, with D perhaps matching TRBD1 (6 bases). The germline CDR1 and CDR2 sequences are MNHEY and SVGAGI. The CDR3 is made up of 13 amino acids. Trimming shortened V by 6 bases and J by 0 bases, and 8 bases separated the two germline ends. The CDR3 bases are TGTGCCAGCAGACAGGGATACCAAGAGACCCAGTACTTC. Its protein product is CASRQGYQETQYF.

The V gene is TRBV4-1, the J gene TRBJ2-7; 11 nucleotides align to TRBD2. Germline CDR1 and CDR2: MGHRA and YSYEKL. The CDR3 is 15 residues long. With V trimmed by 0 bases and J by 6 bases, 4 bases remained unmatched. CDR3 sequence: CASSQDGTSGSEQYF. CDR3 sequence (DNA): TGCGCCAGCAGCCAAGATGGGACTAGCGGCTCCGAGCAGTACTTC.

This rearrangement joins TRBV4-2 to TRBJ1-3, with D perhaps TRBD1 (5 bases). The ends were cut back, 0 bases at V and 2 bases at J, with 8 bases in the middle. This CDR3 comprises 15 residues. Germline assignment: CDR1 LGHNA and CDR2 YNFKEQ. The CDR3 sequence: CASSQDRATGNTIYF. The CDR3 coding sequence is TGTGCCAGCAGCCAAGACAGGGCCACTGGAAACACCATATATTTT.

A few counts support this clone. The V call is TRBV29-1, the J call TRBJ2-7; D is ambiguous. CDR1 is SQVTM, CDR2 ANQGSEA, per germline. Trimming shortened V by 4 bases and J by 2 bases, and 9 bases separated the two germline ends. This CDR3 spans 12 amino acids. CDR3 DNA sequence: TGCAGCGTTGTTGGAGAGCCCTACGAGCAGTACTTC. Residues: CSVVGEPYEQYF.

This clone was counted between two and nine times. The same CDR3 arises from other DNA sequences in this sample as well. This chain joins TRBV27 and TRBJ2-1; D not certain. Per germline, CDR1 MNHEY and CDR2 SMNVEV (reference sequence). The CDR3 covers 11 residues. V was cut by 6 bases and J by 2 bases, with 2 bases left in between. The CDR3 nucleotides are TGTGCCAGCAGCACCTACAATGAGCAGTTCTTC. Translated, it gives CASSTYNEQFF.

This rearrangement joins TRBV5-1 to TRBJ2-7; 7 bases fit TRBD1. V shed 0 bases, J shed 6 bases, and the junction held 3 bases outside the gene matches. Germline V lookup: CDR1 SGHRS, CDR2 YFSETQ. This CDR3 has 13 amino acids. CDR3: CASSLGQGSEQYF. The CDR3 DNA follows: TGCGCCAGCAGCTTGGGACAGGGAAGCGAGCAGTACTTC.

The rearrangement uses TRBV11-2 and TRBJ2-3; D is undetermined. Germline lookup yields CDR1 SGHAT and CDR2 FQNNGV. This CDR3 has 14 residues. Trimming pared 2 bases from V and 2 bases from J, leaving 8 bases between. CDR3 protein: CASSLFVVTDTQYF. The CDR3 bases are TGTGCCAGCAGCTTATTCGTCGTCACAGATACGCAGTATTTT. Combining the CDR3 with reference TRBV11-2 and TRBJ2-3 gives the whole variable domain EAGVAQSPRYKIIEKRQSVAFWCNPISGHATLYWYQQILGQGPKLLIQFQNNGVVDDSQLPKDRFSAERLKGVDSTLKIQPAKLEDSAVYLCASSLFVVTDTQYFGPGTRLTVL.

This clone was counted once. The chain couples TRBV7-9 to TRBJ2-7, with D maybe TRBD2 (5 bases). The germline CDR1 and CDR2 sequences are SEHNR and FQNEAQ (reference sequence). The CDR3 is made up of 11 amino acids. V lost 4 bases and J 6 bases, leaving 7 bases between the germline ends. The CDR3 nucleotides read TGTGCCAGCAGCTCCAGCGGCGAGCAGTACTTC. It specifies CASSSSGEQYF. Full variable domain (missing parts from reference TRBV7-9 and TRBJ2-7): DTGVSQNPRHKITKRGQNVTFRCDPISEHNRLYWYRQTLGQGPEFLTYFQNEAQLEKSRLLSDRFSAERPKGSFSTLEIQRTEQGDSAMYLCASSSSGEQYFGPGTRLTVT.

V is TRBV7-9 and J is TRBJ1-1, with a possible D match to TRBD1 (6 bases). Germline V gene sequence: CDR1 SEHNR, CDR2 FQNEAQ (reference sequence). The CDR3 runs to 11 residues. V was trimmed by 1 base and J by 10 bases, leaving 7 bases between them. CDR3 protein: CASSLGGPAFF. The CDR3 DNA reads TGTGCCAGCAGCTTAGGGGGGCCAGCTTTCTTT.

As concerns this clone: Within the sample, other DNA sequences also encode this same CDR3. The chain combines TRBV27 with TRBJ2-1, with 8 bases matching TRBD2. This CDR3 has 15 amino acids. Looked up from germline, CDR1 is MNHEY and CDR2 is SMNVEV (reference sequence). The trim removed 5 bases at V and 0 bases at J, leaving 3 bases unmatched. CDR3 DNA: TGTGCCAGCAGTCTGAGCGGGAGCTCCTACAATGAGCAGTTCTTC. This codes for CASSLSGSSYNEQFF.

This clone was counted a single time. V usage is TRBV18 and J usage is TRBJ2-3; TRBD1 aligns across 10 bases. Trimming cost V 3 bases and J 4 bases; bases outside gene matches: 4. Germline assignment: CDR1 KGHSH and CDR2 LQKENI. CDR3 length: 15 residues. CDR3 sequence (DNA): TGTGCCAGCTCACCTTGGACAGGGGGATCAGATACGCAGTATTTT. Residues: CASSPWTGGSDTQYF.

The genes are TRBV28 and TRBJ2-7; 9 bases line up with TRBD1. Per germline, CDR1 MDHEN and CDR2 SYDVKM. The CDR3 totals 17 residues. With V trimmed by 3 bases and J by 1 base, 10 bases remained unmatched. This CDR3 is CASSFWGDRDVSYEQYF. For the CDR3, the DNA is TGTGCCAGCAGTTTTTGGGGGGACAGGGACGTGTCCTACGAGCAGTACTTC.

This clone was seen only a few times. J is TRBJ2-5 and V is TRBV29-1; D not certain. The V end was cut by 5 bases, the J end by 1 base, with 8 bases between. CDR1 and CDR2 from the germline V gene are SQVTM and ANQGSEA. The CDR3 totals 12 residues. The CDR3 is CSVPEPQETQYF. The CDR3, as DNA: TGCAGCGTTCCGGAGCCCCAAGAGACCCAGTACTTC.

The genes are TRBV2 and TRBJ1-1; 7 positions match TRBD1. Germline V gene lookup returns CDR1 SNHLY and CDR2 FYNNEI. With 6 bases clipped from V and 11 bases from J, the junction kept 12 bases outside the gene matches. This CDR3 has 13 residues. The CDR3 sequence: CASSPQGFPGAFF. The CDR3 DNA sequence: TGTGCCAGCAGCCCACAGGGGTTCCCGGGGGCTTTCTTT.